This T cell receptor beta chain was sequenced for a study of STAT5B mutations in CD4+ large granular lymphocyte leukemia. As for the study in general: Healthy donors showed HLA-associated enrichment of the CDR3 'QG' motif. Regarding the study as a whole: 8/27 top patient clones versus 2/35 control clones were TRBV06-family. Data were not HLA-matched across samples.

The data were produced by immunoSEQ multiplex PCR, yet TCRdb's version contains in-frame clones alone and is incomplete. This sample yields around 33,000 clones, of which 69% are seen a single time; 2.5% to 3% belongs to the top ten. The CDR3 is 14 residues long. Worth noting for this clone: Its matching antigen is unknown.

The chain links TRBV21-1 to TRBJ2-5; the table's D call of TRBD2 was not tested on the DNA. TRBV21-1 is given as a pseudogene. The sequence was collected from a human donor in good health. Sample: CD4+ T cells from blood buffy coats. DNA of the CDR3: TGTGCCACCCAGCATACCCGGAGCGGGGAGACCCAGTACTTC. Its translation: CATQHTRSGETQYF.